This T cell receptor beta chain derives from a study of CD8 T cells in ankylosing spondylitis. Study-wide results and caveats: Ankylosing spondylitis blood appeared to carry a characteristic TCR beta motif of roughly eight highly homologous variants.

The germline V gene has CDR1 ENHRY and CDR2 SYGVKD. This CDR3 has 12 amino acids. The V and J ends lost 5 bases and 3 bases respectively, with 7 bases between them. As regards this clonotype: Its antigen is still unknown.

Molecular-barcoded quantitative 5'-RACE produced these TCR beta libraries. TCRdb redid the calling of the 5' RACE reads with MiXCR, one entry per CDR3 protein. The data contain 350,000 to 400,000 distinct CDR3 sequences, about 20% of them singletons. V gene TRBV10-3 combines with J gene TRBJ1-2; D not resolved. This TCR was sampled from a male donor with ankylosing spondylitis or in good health (not recorded which). The sample was blood, either unsorted or a sorted T cell fraction (not recorded which). CDR3 sequence reads: CAISHDDYGYTF. The CDR3, as DNA: TGTGCCATCAGTCACGACGACTATGGCTACACCTTC.